The 17 T cell receptor beta chains below come from one sample, sequenced in a study of identifying expanded T cells in peripheral blood. Assay used: immunoSEQ multiplex PCR; TCRdb lists only in-frame clones, some missing. The sample lists approximately 100,000 clones, around 89% occurring once. Sequencing was carried out using blood. These receptors were taken from a person aged 18 to 75 in good health.

The chain recombines TRBV7-3 with TRBJ2-1; the match to TRBD2 covers 11 bases. The germline gives CDR1 SGHTA, CDR2 FQGTGA. Trimming at V came to 4 bases and at J to 6 bases, leaving 17 bases not matched to a gene. CDR3 length: 19 residues. The CDR3 region is CASSSTRSSGGPRGNEQFF. The CDR3 nucleotides are TGTGCCAGCAGCTCAACCCGATCTAGCGGGGGGCCGCGGGGCAATGAGCAGTTCTTC.

The chain links TRBV5-1 to TRBJ2-5, with TRBD2 identical over 10 bases. Losses at the gene ends were 5 bases for V and 1 base for J; bases not matched to a gene: 5. The CDR3 has 15 amino acids. CDR1 is SGHRS and CDR2 is YFSETQ in the germline V gene. CDR3 region: CASSWGLAIQETQYF. The CDR3 region has the DNA TGCGCCAGCAGTTGGGGACTAGCGATCCAAGAGACCCAGTACTTC. Filled out from reference TRBV5-1 and TRBJ2-5, the complete variable domain reads KAGVTQTPRYLIKTRGQQVTLSCSPISGHRSVSWYQQTPGQGLQFLFEYFSETQRNKGNFPGRFSGRQFSNSRSEMNVSTLELGDSALYLCASSWGLAIQETQYFGPGTRLLVL.

The rearrangement uses TRBV6-1 and TRBJ2-7; maybe TRBD2 (7 bases). The CDR3 spans 15 residues. Trimming stripped 3 bases from V and 0 bases from J, with 12 bases between. Germline loops: CDR1 MNHNS, CDR2 SASEGT. The CDR3 nucleotides read TGTGCCAGCAGTGAGGGGGCTAGCGGCTCCTACGAGCAGTACTTC. Translated, it gives CASSEGASGSYEQYF.

The sample holds one count of this clone. V is TRBV27 and J is TRBJ2-5, with 15 positions matching TRBD2. Germline V lookup: CDR1 MNHEY, CDR2 SMNVEV (reference sequence). The trim removed 6 bases at V and 9 bases at J, leaving 2 bases unmatched. The CDR3 totals 13 residues. This CDR3 reads CASRRTSGGAQYF. The DNA of the CDR3 is TGTGCCAGCAGGCGGACTAGCGGGGGGGCCCAGTACTTC.

The V and J genes are TRBV27 and TRBJ2-2, with 7 bases lining up with TRBD1. The CDR3 has 15 residues. CDR1 is MNHEY, CDR2 SMNVEV, per germline (reference sequence). With V trimmed by 2 bases and J by 5 bases, 5 bases remained unmatched. The CDR3 reads CASSLRLQGTGELFF. CDR3 nucleotides: TGTGCCAGCAGTTTAAGACTACAGGGGACCGGGGAGCTGTTTTTT.

This chain connects TRBV6-6 to TRBJ1-1; TRBD1 is a possible D gene (6 bases). Germline V gene data show CDR1 as MNHNY and CDR2 as SVGAGI (reference sequence). V gave up 3 bases and J gave up 4 bases, with 9 bases separating them. The CDR3 length is 13 residues. In DNA, the CDR3 is TGTGCCAGCAGTTATTCGGGGGCCACTGAAGCTTTCTTT. Protein product: CASSYSGATEAFF.

V and J are TRBV28 and TRBJ2-3; possibly TRBD1 or TRBD2 for D (5 bases each). V gave up 5 bases and J gave up 6 bases, with 12 bases separating them. The CDR3 covers 13 residues. Germline V gene data show CDR1 as MDHEN and CDR2 as SYDVKM. CDR3 nucleotide sequence: TGTGCCAGCAGTGGGACGACTAAGGATACGCAGTATTTT. It specifies CASSGTTKDTQYF.

The chain uses TRBV7-7 and TRBJ2-7; 8 bases match TRBD1. This CDR3 has 14 residues. Trimming took 5 bases from V and 1 from J; bases not matched to a gene: 4. The V gene's germline CDR1 is SSHAT and CDR2 FNYEAQ (reference sequence). CDR3 region: CASSPGQASYEQYF. As DNA, the CDR3 is TGTGCCAGCAGCCCGGGACAGGCTTCCTACGAGCAGTACTTC.

This rearrangement joins TRBV28 to TRBJ2-2, with D maybe TRBD1 (5 bases). This CDR3 has 15 residues. Per germline, CDR1 MDHEN and CDR2 SYDVKM. V shed 3 bases and J shed 4 bases, with 12 bases lying between them. DNA for the CDR3: TGTGCCAGCAGTTTGGGCAGGGAAGTCACCGGGGAGCTGTTTTTT. This sequence encodes CASSLGREVTGELFF.

V gene TRBV11-2 combines with J gene TRBJ2-1, with 9 bases matching TRBD1. V shed 5 bases and J 8 bases; nucleotides not matched to a gene: 10. This CDR3 region has 15 residues. Germline V gives CDR1 SGHAT, CDR2 FQNNGV. CDR3 in amino acids: CASSAPRQGGYEQFF. The CDR3 bases are TGTGCCAGCAGCGCTCCCAGACAGGGGGGCTATGAGCAGTTCTTC.

V gene TRBV11-2 combines with J gene TRBJ2-7; 8 bases are shared with TRBD1. In germline, CDR1 is SGHAT, CDR2 FQNNGV. The CDR3 runs 14 residues. Unmatched junction bases numbered 11, after V lost 6 bases and J lost 7 bases. The CDR3 protein is CASSSGTGPKEQYF. The DNA of the CDR3 is TGTGCCAGCAGTTCCGGGACAGGTCCTAAAGAGCAGTACTTC. The entire variable domain, with the rest obtained from reference TRBV11-2 and TRBJ2-7, is as follows: EAGVAQSPRYKIIEKRQSVAFWCNPISGHATLYWYQQILGQGPKLLIQFQNNGVVDDSQLPKDRFSAERLKGVDSTLKIQPAKLEDSAVYLCASSSGTGPKEQYFGPGTRLTVT.

This clone occurred once. The chain recombines TRBV9 with TRBJ2-5; the match to TRBD2 covers 7 bases. V lost 0 bases, J lost 5 bases, and 7 bases stayed unmatched. Germline V gene data show CDR1 as SGDLS and CDR2 as YYNGEE. The CDR3 runs to 15 residues. The CDR3 region is CASSVAPGGRETQYF. DNA for the CDR3: TGTGCCAGCAGCGTAGCTCCCGGGGGGAGGGAGACCCAGTACTTC. Filled out from reference TRBV9 and TRBJ2-5, the complete variable domain reads DSGVTQTPKHLITATGQRVTLRCSPRSGDLSVYWYQQSLDQGLQFLIQYYNGEERAKGNILERFSAQQFPDLHSELNLSSLELGDSALYFCASSVAPGGRETQYFGPGTRLLVL.

The V and J genes are TRBV28 and TRBJ2-2; possible D gene TRBD1, 6 bases. The ends were cut back, 4 bases at V and 2 bases at J, with 17 bases in the middle. The CDR3 runs 17 residues. In germline, CDR1 is MDHEN, CDR2 SYDVKM. The CDR3 reads CASSYLDRSPNTGELFF. The CDR3 DNA reads TGTGCCAGCAGTTATCTAGACAGGTCACCCAACACCGGGGAGCTGTTTTTT. The full variable domain, completed using reference TRBV28 and TRBJ2-2, is DVKVTQSSRYLVKRTGEKVFLECVQDMDHENMFWYRQDPGLGLRLIYFSYDVKMKEKGDIPEGYSVSREKKERFSLILESASTNQTSMYLCASSYLDRSPNTGELFFGEGSRLTVL.

The chain links TRBV7-9 to TRBJ2-1, with D hard to call. The V gene's germline CDR1 is SEHNR and CDR2 FQNEAQ (reference sequence). The CDR3 contains 14 residues. Deletions cut 5 bases from V and 9 bases from J, with 17 bases between. This CDR3 is CASSTLSGRSEQFF. The CDR3 DNA is TGTGCCAGCAGCACGTTGTCGGGTCGCAGTGAGCAGTTCTTC.

The chain employs TRBV7-9 and TRBJ2-7; the match to TRBD1 covers 8 bases. Germline V CDR1 and CDR2: SEHNR, FQNEAQ (reference sequence). The CDR3 runs 15 residues. Trimming took 5 bases from V and 2 from J; bases not matched to a gene: 8. The CDR3 DNA follows: TGTGCCAGCAGCCCCTTGTTGGGACAGGCCTACGAGCAGTACTTC. Its protein product is CASSPLLGQAYEQYF.

The gene calls are TRBV7-9 and TRBJ1-3; D remains unclear. V shed 1 base and J shed 0 bases, with 4 bases lying between them. From germline, CDR1 is SEHNR and CDR2 FQNEAQ (reference sequence). The CDR3 loop spans 14 amino acids. CDR3 loop: CASSLEVSGNTIYF. The CDR3 DNA is TGTGCCAGCAGCTTAGAAGTCTCTGGAAACACCATATATTTT.

Only one count was recorded for this clone. The chain carries TRBV28 and TRBJ1-2; 11 positions agree with TRBD1. V shed 6 bases and J 8 bases; nucleotides not matched to a gene: 8. Germline CDR1 MDHEN, CDR2 SYDVKM. The CDR3 spans 14 residues. Written as DNA, the CDR3 is TGTGCCAGCAGCCTCCTGGACAGGGGGCAAGGCTACACCTTC. Amino acid sequence: CASSLLDRGQGYTF.